This TCR beta chain came from a study of cytomegalovirus exposure and HLA in healthy donors. Healthy individuals who donated bone marrow served as the donors. The CDR3 totals 16 residues. CDR1 and CDR2 from the germline V gene are MGHRA and YSYEKL. Amplification used 60 Vbeta primers and 13 Jbeta primers. Only in-frame clones appear in the TCRdb table, and some are missing; sequencing was by immunoSEQ multiplex PCR. Of around 180,000 clones listed, over 60% were seen once; the top ten hold around 1%. The specimen was PBMCs. The TCR originated in a woman aged 40 to 49 in good health and CMV-seronegative. J is TRBJ2-5 and V is TRBV4-1; TRBD2 is a possible D gene (5 bases). The J call may be mistaken, given a closer DNA end match to TRBJ2-7. The CDR3 DNA is TGCGCCAGCAGCCAAGATGGGAGTTTCCTGGGCTACGAGCAGTACTTC. This sequence encodes CASSQDGSFLGYEQYF.